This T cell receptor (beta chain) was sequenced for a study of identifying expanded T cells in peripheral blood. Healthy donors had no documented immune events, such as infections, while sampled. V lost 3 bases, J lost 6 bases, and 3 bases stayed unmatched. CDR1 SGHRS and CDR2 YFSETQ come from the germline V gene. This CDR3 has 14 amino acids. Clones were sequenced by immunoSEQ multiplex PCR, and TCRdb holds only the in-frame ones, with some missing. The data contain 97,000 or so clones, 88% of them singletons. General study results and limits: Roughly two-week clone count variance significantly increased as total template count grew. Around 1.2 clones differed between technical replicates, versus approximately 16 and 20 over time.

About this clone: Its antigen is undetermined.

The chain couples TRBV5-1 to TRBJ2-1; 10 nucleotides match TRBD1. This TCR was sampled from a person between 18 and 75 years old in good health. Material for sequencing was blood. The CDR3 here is CASSYGDRGNEQFF. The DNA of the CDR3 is TGCGCCAGCAGCTATGGGGACAGGGGCAATGAGCAGTTCTTC.